Listed below are T cell receptor beta chains from one sample, sequenced in a study of blood T cell repertoires in COVID-19. Data came from immunoSEQ multiplex PCR; TCRdb stores just in-frame clones and leaves some out. The sample lists 200,000 or so clones, about 88% occurring once. Sequencing input: peripheral blood. These TCRs come from a man aged 70 or older with acute or convalescent COVID-19. Both conserved end residues are part of each CDR3. The order of the fields is D gene, V gene, clone size, CDR3 length, J gene, CDR3 protein, CDR3 DNA. The D gene is left open where the match is weak. Size is omitted from some rows. Given values are once, few, many or a class for expanded clones.

>TRBD2|TRBV5-5|.|16|TRBJ2-5
CASSFRTSGIGETQYF
TGTGCCAGCAGCTTCAGGACTAGCGGGATAGGGGAGACCCAGTACTTC
>.|TRBV30|.|11|TRBJ1-2
CAWSVLNGYTF
TGTGCCTGGAGTGTACTAAATGGCTACACCTTC
>TRBD2|TRBV12-5|.|16|TRBJ2-5
CASGLGLAGGPETQYF
TGTGCTAGTGGTTTAGGACTAGCGGGAGGGCCGGAGACCCAGTACTTC
>.|TRBV18|.|16|TRBJ2-1
CASSPGGGQSYNEQFF
TGTGCCAGCTCACCAGGGGGGGGCCAATCCTACAATGAGCAGTTCTTC
>.|TRBV27|.|16|TRBJ1-5
CASRLGGEGSNQPQHF
TGTGCCAGCAGGCTAGGGGGGGAAGGTAGCAATCAGCCCCAGCATTTT
>.|TRBV5-5|once|14|TRBJ2-7
CASSFTQASYEQYF
TGTGCCAGCAGCTTTACTCAAGCCTCCTACGAGCAGTACTTC
>.|TRBV4-1|.|13|TRBJ1-5
CASSQSTNQPQHF
TGCGCCAGCAGCCAATCCACTAATCAGCCCCAGCATTTT
>TRBD1|TRBV9|.|15|TRBJ1-1
CASSVVPTGGTEAFF
TGTGCCAGCAGCGTAGTACCCACAGGGGGCACTGAAGCTTTCTTT
>TRBD1|TRBV19|few|15|TRBJ2-7
CASSMRDRTPGEQYF
TGTGCCAGTAGTATGAGGGACAGAACACCTGGCGAGCAGTACTTC
>.|TRBV5-1|.|14|TRBJ2-5
CASSLRTVRETQYF
TGCGCCAGCAGCCTCCGGACAGTCAGAGAGACCCAGTACTTC
>.|TRBV29-1|.|12|TRBJ1-2
CSAEGFNYGYTF
TGCAGCGCCGAGGGATTTAACTATGGCTACACCTTC
>.|TRBV27|.|14|TRBJ2-3
CASSLRASTDTQYF
TGTGCCAGCAGTTTGAGGGCTAGCACAGATACGCAGTATTTT
>.|TRBV27|.|17|TRBJ1-6
CASSLNAGLTTYSPLHF
TGTGCCAGCAGTTTAAATGCAGGGCTCACAACTTATTCACCCCTCCACTTT
>TRBD2|TRBV6-5|.|15|TRBJ2-1
CASASSTSGRGEQFF
TGTGCCAGCGCCAGCTCGACTAGCGGGAGAGGAGAGCAGTTCTTC
>.|TRBV24-1|.|15|TRBJ2-1
CATSDPAGTYNEQFF
TGTGCCACCAGTGATCCGGCAGGGACCTACAATGAGCAGTTCTTC
>.|TRBV7-2|.|14|TRBJ1-1
CASSLGRANTEAFF
TGTGCCAGCAGCTTGGGCAGGGCGAACACTGAAGCTTTCTTT
>.|TRBV6-5|.|14|TRBJ2-2
CASSEARPTGELFF
TGTGCCAGCTCGGAGGCTCGTCCCACCGGGGAGCTGTTTTTT
>.|TRBV7-2|.|11|TRBJ2-7
CASRLQGEQYF
TGTGCCAGCAGGTTACAGGGCGAGCAGTACTTC
>.|TRBV28|.|16|TRBJ2-3
CASSQGEDSSTDTQYF
TGTGCCAGCAGCCAAGGGGAGGACTCTAGCACAGATACGCAGTATTTT
>.|TRBV7-2|.|15|TRBJ1-3
CASSQGPSSGNTIYF
TGTGCCAGCAGCCAGGGGCCATCCTCTGGAAACACCATATATTTT